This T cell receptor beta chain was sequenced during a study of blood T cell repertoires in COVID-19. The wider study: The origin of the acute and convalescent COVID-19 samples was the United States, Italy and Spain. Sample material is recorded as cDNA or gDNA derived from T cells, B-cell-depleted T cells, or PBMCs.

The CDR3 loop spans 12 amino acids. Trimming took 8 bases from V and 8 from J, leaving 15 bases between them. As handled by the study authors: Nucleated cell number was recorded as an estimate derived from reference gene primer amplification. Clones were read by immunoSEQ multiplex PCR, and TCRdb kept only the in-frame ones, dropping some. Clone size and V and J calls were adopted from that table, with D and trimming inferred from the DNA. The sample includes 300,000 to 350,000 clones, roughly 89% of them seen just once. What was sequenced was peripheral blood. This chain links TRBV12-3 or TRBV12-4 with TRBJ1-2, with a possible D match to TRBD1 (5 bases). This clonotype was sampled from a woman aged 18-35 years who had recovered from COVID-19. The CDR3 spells CASRAGTAGYTF. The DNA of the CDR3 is TGTGCCAGCCGGGCAGGGACTGCCGGCTACACCTTC.